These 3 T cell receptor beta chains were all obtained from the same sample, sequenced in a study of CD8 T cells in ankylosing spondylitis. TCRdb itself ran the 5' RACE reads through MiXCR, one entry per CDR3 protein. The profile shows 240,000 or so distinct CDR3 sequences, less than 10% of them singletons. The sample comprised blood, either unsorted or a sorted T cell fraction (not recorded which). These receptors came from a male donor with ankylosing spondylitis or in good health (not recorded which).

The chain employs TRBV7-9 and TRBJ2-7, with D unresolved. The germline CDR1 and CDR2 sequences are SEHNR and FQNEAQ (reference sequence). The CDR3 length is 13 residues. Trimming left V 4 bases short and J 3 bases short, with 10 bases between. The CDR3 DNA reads TGTGCCAGCAGCTCCCCGGCCGGCTACGAGCAGTACTTC. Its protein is CASSSPAGYEQYF.

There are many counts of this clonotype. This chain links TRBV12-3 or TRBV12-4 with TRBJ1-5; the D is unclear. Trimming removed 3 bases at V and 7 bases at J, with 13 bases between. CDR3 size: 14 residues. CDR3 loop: CASSLTGVRQPQHF. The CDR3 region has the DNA TGTGCCAGCAGTTTGACGGGAGTTAGGCAGCCCCAGCATTTT.

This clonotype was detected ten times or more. CDR3 bases: TGCAGTGCTAGAGATGGGGCTAGCGGGTGGTTGAAAGAGACCCAGTACTTC. Translating it yields CSARDGASGWLKETQYF. This chain uses TRBV20-1 with TRBJ2-5; 8 bases are shared with TRBD2. The CDR3 contains 17 residues. The germline gives CDR1 DFQATT, CDR2 SNEGSKA (reference sequence). With V trimmed by 0 bases and J by 3 bases, 12 bases remained unmatched.